This T cell receptor beta chain was captured in a study of beta chain features in type 1 diabetes. Unmatched junction bases numbered 8, after V lost 4 bases and J lost 7 bases. Germline V lookup: CDR1 MGHRA, CDR2 YSYEKL. The CDR3 consists of 14 residues. Expressed TCRB transcripts got sequenced, as all isolated RNA was reverse transcribed. Here immunoSEQ multiplex PCR was the method, and the copy in TCRdb shows in-frame clones only, minus some. The sample lists 600,000 or so clones, about an eighth occurring once. This clone turned up a few times. Its antigen remains unknown. On average, the one heparinised blood draw given by each donor was approximately 0.12 L. Study observations and caveats: A moderate, significant TCRB CDR3 shortening appeared in type 1 diabetes across four CD4+ subsets.

Sample: naive CD4+ T cells from blood. The chain couples TRBV4-1 to TRBJ2-5; TRBD2 matches at 8 bases. The receptor's source is a man aged 25-40 years with type 1 diabetes. The CDR3 nucleotides are TGCGCCAGCAGCCGGGTTAGCGGGGTTGTGACCCAGTACTTC. It translates to CASSRVSGVVTQYF.